Listed here are 20 T cell receptor beta chains from one sample, sequenced in a study of neoadjuvant anti-PD-1 for oral cavity cancer. Time point denoted: after neoadjuvant nivolumab, at surgical resection. Clones were read by immunoSEQ multiplex PCR, and TCRdb kept only the in-frame ones, dropping some. The sample consists of roughly 13,000 clones, over 70% of them appearing once. The sample was PBMCs, taken after nivolumab (anti-PD-1) treatment. Source of these receptors: a person aged 35-79 years with oral cavity squamous cell carcinoma.

The CDR3 DNA sequence: TGCAGCGTTGTCAGCGGGAGTCATACCGGGGAGCTGTTTTTT. Translating it yields CSVVSGSHTGELFF. This sequence joins TRBV29-1 and TRBJ2-2; TRBD2 matches at 8 bases. CDR1 and CDR2 from the germline V gene are SQVTM and ANQGSEA. V gave up 4 bases and J gave up 5 bases; unmatched junction bases: 6. The CDR3 contains 14 residues.

This clone was detected only a few times. The genes are TRBV11-3 and TRBJ2-4, with TRBD2 matching over 7 bases. CDR3 size: 13 residues. CDR1 is SGHNT, CDR2 YENEEA, per germline. V shed 5 bases, J shed 6 bases, and the junction held 4 bases outside the gene matches. CDR3 sequence: CASSRGRANIQYF. DNA for the CDR3: TGTGCCAGCAGCCGTGGGAGGGCAAACATTCAGTACTTC.

This rearrangement joins TRBV9 to TRBJ2-5; D unclear. The CDR3 consists of 15 residues. The germline V gene has CDR1 SGDLS and CDR2 YYNGEE. The V and J ends lost 1 base and 5 bases respectively, with 15 bases between them. This chain's CDR3 is CASSVSAVDVETQYF. The CDR3 DNA is TGTGCCAGCAGCGTATCGGCGGTGGACGTTGAGACCCAGTACTTC.

The gene calls are TRBV28 and TRBJ2-7; maybe TRBD1 (6 bases). Germline V CDR1 and CDR2: MDHEN, SYDVKM. The V end was cut by 6 bases, the J end by 0 bases, with 15 bases between. The CDR3 covers 15 residues. CDR3 nucleotides: TGTGCCAGCAGACAAACAGGGCAGGGCTCCTACGAGCAGTACTTC. This translates into CASRQTGQGSYEQYF. The complete variable domain, with remaining parts taken from reference TRBV28 and TRBJ2-7, reads DVKVTQSSRYLVKRTGEKVFLECVQDMDHENMFWYRQDPGLGLRLIYFSYDVKMKEKGDIPEGYSVSREKKERFSLILESASTNQTSMYLCASRQTGQGSYEQYFGPGTRLTVT.

This clone was observed a handful of times. This chain uses TRBV10-3 with TRBJ1-4, with D maybe TRBD1 (5 bases). Germline CDR1 reads ENHRY; CDR2 reads SYGVKD. V was trimmed by 8 bases and J by 3 bases, leaving 16 bases between them. The CDR3 consists of 15 residues. The CDR3 region has the DNA TGTGCCATCCGGAACCCCGACAGCTCTAATGAAAAACTGTTTTTT. Encoded protein: CAIRNPDSSNEKLFF.

The rearrangement links TRBV5-1 to TRBJ1-5; a weak D match, TRBD1 (6 bases). Germline CDR1 SGHRS, CDR2 YFSETQ. This CDR3 has 15 residues. The V gene lost 1 base and the J gene lost 3 bases, with 11 bases spanning the gap. Written as DNA, the CDR3 is TGCGCCAGCAGCTTGAAACAGGGAAACAATCAGCCCCAGCATTTT. Translated: CASSLKQGNNQPQHF.

V usage is TRBV19 and J usage is TRBJ1-2; TRBD1 matches at 7 bases. V shed 0 bases and J 7 bases; nucleotides not matched to a gene: 2. CDR1 and CDR2 (germline): LNHDA, SQIVND (reference sequence). CDR3 length: 13 residues. Here the CDR3 reads CASSIEGGTGYTF. Here the CDR3 DNA reads TGTGCCAGTAGTATAGAAGGGGGCACTGGCTACACCTTC.

The chain is built from TRBV25-1 and TRBJ2-4; D ambiguous. V dropped 4 bases and J dropped 6 bases, with 7 bases sitting between them. This CDR3 contains 12 residues. CDR1 is MGHDK, CDR2 SYGVNS, per germline. The chain's CDR3 is CASSGGGNIQYF. CDR3 nucleotides: TGTGCCAGCAGTGGAGGTGGAAACATTCAGTACTTC.

The chain joins TRBV5-6 to TRBJ2-5; D may correspond to TRBD1 or TRBD2 (5 bases each). The germline V and J ends were trimmed by 7 bases and 5 bases, with 21 bases remaining between them. Germline V gene lookup returns CDR1 SGHDT and CDR2 YYEEEE. CDR3 length: 15 residues. Here the CDR3 reads CASSGEGTAYETQYF. In DNA form, the CDR3 reads TGTGCCAGCTCCGGAGAGGGGACGGCATATGAGACCCAGTACTTC.

This clone was counted a few times. The CDR3 protein is CASSGGQGASYYGYTF. For the CDR3, the DNA is TGTGCCAGCAGTGGGGGACAGGGGGCCTCTTACTATGGCTACACCTTC. This sequence joins TRBV6-1 and TRBJ1-2; 12 bases fit TRBD1. Germline assignment: CDR1 MNHNS and CDR2 SASEGT. This CDR3 comprises 16 residues. J gave up 3 bases and V 4 bases, and 6 bases lay outside the gene matches.

CDR3 sequence (DNA): TGCGCCAGCAGCTTGGAGACAGGGGGTCAAGAGACCCAGTACTTC. It translates to CASSLETGGQETQYF. This chain joins TRBV5-1 and TRBJ2-5, with 9 bases identical to TRBD1. The V gene's germline CDR1 is SGHRS and CDR2 YFSETQ. The CDR3 sequence is 15 residues long. V shed 0 bases, J shed 2 bases, and the junction held 2 bases outside the gene matches.

J is TRBJ2-7 and V is TRBV7-8, with 12 bases lining up with TRBD2. In germline, CDR1 is SGHVS, CDR2 FQNEAQ. The length of the CDR3 is 14 residues. After removal of 2 bases from V and 9 bases from J, the junction contained 5 bases not matched to a gene. CDR3 loop: CASSLLLAGGSQYF. The CDR3 DNA sequence: TGTGCCAGCAGCTTATTGCTAGCGGGAGGGTCGCAGTACTTC. The full variable domain, rest sourced from reference TRBV7-8 and TRBJ2-7, is GAGVSQSPRYKVAKRGQDVALRCDPISGHVSLFWYQQALGQGPEFLTYFQNEAQLDKSGLPSDRFFAERPEGSVSTLKIQRTQQEDSAVYLCASSLLLAGGSQYFGPGTRLTVT.

This chain joins TRBV9 and TRBJ2-2; D tentatively reads TRBD1 or TRBD2 (6 bases each). The germline V gene encodes CDR1 SGDLS and CDR2 YYNGEE. The CDR3 is 14 amino acids. Trimming pared 6 bases from V and 1 base from J, leaving 10 bases between. For the CDR3, the DNA is TGTGCCAGCAACAGGGACTTGAACACCGGGGAGCTGTTTTTT. Its protein is CASNRDLNTGELFF.

The chain is built from TRBV28 and TRBJ1-1, with D unresolved. The germline gives CDR1 MDHEN, CDR2 SYDVKM. Trimming stripped 3 bases from V and 0 bases from J, with 11 bases between. CDR3 length: 15 residues. DNA of the CDR3: TGTGCCAGCAGTTTCCTAGATATCATGAACACTGAAGCTTTCTTT. Its protein product is CASSFLDIMNTEAFF.

The chain joins TRBV19 to TRBJ1-2; no firm D call. The CDR3 consists of 15 residues. The germline V gene encodes CDR1 LNHDA and CDR2 SQIVND (reference sequence). V was clipped by 5 bases and J by 3 bases, with 16 bases between them. This CDR3 reads CASSGSREFDYGYTF. CDR3 bases: TGTGCCAGTAGTGGCTCGCGGGAGTTTGACTATGGCTACACCTTC.

The rearrangement links TRBV15 to TRBJ2-5, with D uncertain. CDR1 is LNHNV and CDR2 is YYDKDF in the germline V gene (reference sequence). This CDR3 has 13 amino acids. The germline V and J ends were trimmed by 5 bases and 3 bases, with 10 bases remaining between them. CDR3 sequence: CATSPQIEETQYF. CDR3 nucleotide sequence: TGTGCCACCAGCCCGCAGATTGAAGAGACCCAGTACTTC. The full variable domain, completed using reference TRBV15 and TRBJ2-5, is DAMVIQNPRYQVTQFGKPVTLSCSQTLNHNVMYWYQQKSSQAPKLLFHYYDKDFNNEADTPDNFQSRRPNTSFCFLDIRSPGLGDTAMYLCATSPQIEETQYFGPGTRLLVL.

As to this clone: At one end, the junction sequence differs from germline, possibly due to a read error. The V call is TRBV29-1, the J call TRBJ1-1, with D perhaps TRBD1 (5 bases). The CDR3 consists of 12 residues. Per germline, CDR1 SQVTM and CDR2 ANQGSEA. In DNA, the CDR3 is TGTGGGGGGACTACGAACAGGCCTGAAGCTTTCTTT. Its protein is CGGTTNRPEAFF.

This clone was observed once. The chain is built from TRBV7-3 and TRBJ2-3; D gene unclear. Germline V gene lookup returns CDR1 SGHTA and CDR2 FQGTGA. The length of the CDR3 is 15 residues. V lost 5 bases and J lost 0, with 12 bases in between. Written as DNA, the CDR3 is TGTGCCAGCAGCCCATCCGGACGGAGCACAGATACGCAGTATTTT. Amino acid sequence: CASSPSGRSTDTQYF.

This rearrangement joins TRBV6-1 to TRBJ1-2, with D possibly matching TRBD1 (5 bases). Germline lookup yields CDR1 MNHNS and CDR2 SASEGT. Trimming took off 1 base at V and 7 bases at J, with 16 bases between the two ends. The CDR3 covers 15 residues. The DNA for the CDR3 is TGTGCCAGCAGTGAAGGTATCGGGACTCTGGGTGGCTACACCTTC. Translation: CASSEGIGTLGGYTF.

This rearrangement joins TRBV9 to TRBJ2-1; 8 bases fit TRBD2. The V segment lost 0 bases and the J segment 9 bases; nucleotides outside the gene matches: 8. CDR3 length equals 15 residues. From germline, CDR1 is SGDLS and CDR2 YYNGEE. This CDR3 is CASSVGSGSTSEQFF. The CDR3 DNA reads as TGTGCCAGCAGCGTAGGCAGCGGGAGTACAAGTGAGCAGTTCTTC.